The clone carrying this T cell receptor beta chain was detected many times. Antigen: not known. Amplification of TCR beta CDR3 regions used RNA as the template. During a first-round RT-PCR of the TCR CDR3, the HTBI primer set was used. Each CDR3 protein is one row after TCRdb ran MiXCR on the multiplex PCR reads. The sample consists of approximately 330,000 distinct CDR3 sequences, roughly 20% of them appearing once. The data were taken from a study of T cells in Graves' hyperthyroidism and ophthalmopathy. Study details: Before any treatment, at initial diagnosis, peripheral blood was collected.

V was pared by 6 bases and J by 1 base, with 5 bases of the junction left unmatched. CDR3 length: 15 residues. Germline assignment: CDR1 SNHLY and CDR2 FYNNEI. Study conclusions and caveats: Ophthalmopathy was identified by the model a median 6.5 months ahead of onset.

Sequencing was done on a sample of blood. The TCR sequence derives from a woman aged 50 to 60 with Graves' hyperthyroidism. The chain carries TRBV2 and TRBJ2-5; 10 bases align to TRBD2. The CDR3: CASRGTSAPQETQYF. CDR3 nucleotides: TGTGCCAGCAGGGGGACTAGCGCCCCCCAAGAGACCCAGTACTTC.